This note documents a single T cell receptor (beta chain) sequence. Profiling relied on immunoSEQ multiplex PCR, and the TCRdb table lists in-frame clones only, not all of them. The table shows around 100,000 clones, with about four fifths occurring only once. The data were obtained in a study of blood T cell repertoires in COVID-19. In the study overall: Donors in the United States, Italy and Spain gave samples during acute or convalescent COVID-19.

V was shortened by 3 bases and J by 0 bases, with 6 bases between the two germline ends. The CDR3 has 14 amino acids. Germline lookup yields CDR1 LNHDA and CDR2 SQIVND (reference sequence). While infection was still active, Seattle patients were enrolled and then followed longitudinally. This chain joins TRBV19 and TRBJ2-4, with D unclear. The TCR sequence derives from a man older than 75 with COVID-19, enrolled during active disease. Material: peripheral blood. The CDR3 is CASSIVLAKNIQYF. The CDR3 nucleotides are TGTGCCAGTAGTATTGTACTAGCCAAAAACATTCAGTACTTC.